These T cell receptor beta chains were read from a single sample in a study of vaccination and CD4 T cells after COVID-19. Their antigen targets remain unknown. TCRdb re-analysed the PCR reads in MiXCR, keeping a single row per CDR3 protein. The top ten clones hold roughly a tenth of a sample with 28,000 or so distinct CDR3 sequences, roughly 40% of them seen once. Sequenced material: CD4+ T cells from blood, cultured in vitro. These receptors were collected from a human donor who had recovered from COVID-19. Each CDR3 is given with its conserved first and last residue. A D gene is named only where the DNA matches it firmly. Clone size is not always given. Where it is, it says once, few, many or a class for expanded clones.

NA	TRBV6-1	TRBJ1-6	NA	TGTGCCAGCAGTCCTATAGGAGCACGTGGGAATTCACCCCTCCACTTT	CASSPIGARGNSPLHF
TRBD1	TRBV27	TRBJ1-2	few	TGTGCCAGCAGTCCCAGACAGGGCTATGGCTACACCTTC	CASSPRQGYGYTF
NA	TRBV15	TRBJ1-6	NA	TGTGCCACCAGCAGAGATTCCGGGGGGCCCACCGGTAATTCACCCCTCCACTTT	CATSRDSGGPTGNSPLHF
NA	TRBV15	TRBJ1-6	NA	TGTGCCACCAGCAGAGGTAATTCACCCCTCCACTTT	CATSRGNSPLHF
NA	TRBV7-8	TRBJ1-3	NA	TGTGCCAGCAGCTATGCTCGGTCTGGAAACACCATATATTTT	CASSYARSGNTIYF
NA	TRBV6-5	TRBJ2-2	few	TGTGCCAGCAGTTACTCCCCGACACATAACACCGGGGAGCTGTTTTTT	CASSYSPTHNTGELFF
NA	TRBV12-3/TRBV12-4	TRBJ1-2	NA	TGTGCCAGCAGTTTGGTAGGACAGTTATATGGCTACACCTTC	CASSLVGQLYGYTF
NA	TRBV5-1	TRBJ2-5	NA	TGCGCCAGCAGCTTGGCACAGGGTGCTTGGACCCAGTACTTC	CASSLAQGAWTQYF
NA	TRBV18	TRBJ2-5	NA	TGTGCCAGCTCAGCCCGGCAGGGAGTTGGGGAGACCCAGTACTTC	CASSARQGVGETQYF
TRBD1	TRBV7-8	TRBJ2-7	few	TGTGCCAGCAGCTGGGACAGGCGCTCCTACGAGCAGTACTTC	CASSWDRRSYEQYF
NA	TRBV10-3	TRBJ2-3	few	TGTGCCATCAGTGTGGCTAGCCCGGATACGCAGTATTTT	CAISVASPDTQYF
TRBD1	TRBV29-1	TRBJ1-2	few	TGCAGCGTTGCCGACGGCGTCCCGGGACAGAAAAGCGCTGGCTACACCTTC	CSVADGVPGQKSAGYTF
NA	TRBV20-1	TRBJ2-3	NA	TGCAGTGCTAGAGACCCCCGGGGGGCGGGTGATACGCAGTATTTT	CSARDPRGAGDTQYF
TRBD1	TRBV5-8	TRBJ2-7	medium-sized	TGTGCCAGCAGCCGAACAGGGGCCTACGAGCAGTACTTC	CASSRTGAYEQYF
TRBD2	TRBV20-1	TRBJ2-1	NA	TGCAGTGCTAGACCCCCACTAGCGGGAGGGCCCTACAATGAGCAGTTCTTC	CSARPPLAGGPYNEQFF
TRBD2	TRBV27	TRBJ2-5	NA	TGTGCCAGCAGTTTATCTGGGGGGGGAGAGACCCAGTACTTC	CASSLSGGGETQYF
NA	TRBV20-1	TRBJ2-3	few	TGCAGTGCTAGAGACCCTATCGTGGATACGCAGTATTTT	CSARDPIVDTQYF
NA	TRBV20-1	TRBJ2-5	NA	TGCAGTGCTAGAGGCGGGGCTTTCCAAGAGACCCAGTACTTC	CSARGGAFQETQYF
TRBD1	TRBV20-1	TRBJ1-5	medium-sized	TGCAGTGCTAGAGTGGCGACAGGGGGCGGTCAGCCCCAGCATTTT	CSARVATGGGQPQHF
NA	TRBV19	TRBJ2-5	NA	TGTGCCAGTAGTATCGGCTCGGGGGCCAAGGGGGAGACCCAGTACTTC	CASSIGSGAKGETQYF
TRBD2	TRBV7-9	TRBJ2-5	few	TGTGCCAGCAGCCCGCGGGGGGCGGGCCGCTTGGAGACCCAGTACTTC	CASSPRGAGRLETQYF
NA	TRBV20-1	TRBJ2-1	NA	TGCAGTGCTAGAGGTAACGACGGAAGATCTTACAATGAGCAGTTCTTC	CSARGNDGRSYNEQFF
TRBD2	TRBV12-3/TRBV12-4	TRBJ2-2	NA	TGTGCCAGCAGCCCACCCCTTAGCGGGGGGCTCTCCGGGGAGCTGTTTTTT	CASSPPLSGGLSGELFF
NA	TRBV19	TRBJ1-6	NA	TGTGCCAGTAGTATGACCCGGACAAGTAATTCACCCCTCCACTTT	CASSMTRTSNSPLHF
NA	TRBV12-3/TRBV12-4	TRBJ1-6	NA	TGTGCCAGCAGGTCACTACGACCGGGACACTATAATTCACCCCTCCACTTT	CASRSLRPGHYNSPLHF
NA	TRBV20-1	TRBJ2-2	few	TGCAGTGCTAGAGAACCAGGGAGTAACACCGGGGAGCTGTTTTTT	CSAREPGSNTGELFF
TRBD1	TRBV29-1	TRBJ2-7	NA	TGCAGCGTTGAAGATCTTGGACAGGGAGAGCAGTACTTC	CSVEDLGQGEQYF
NA	TRBV12-3/TRBV12-4	TRBJ1-2	few	TGTGCCAGCAGTCACGCAGGCCAATATGGCTACACCTTC	CASSHAGQYGYTF
TRBD2	TRBV18	TRBJ2-7	NA	TGTGCCAGCTCACCACCGGGGGAGGGGTTCTACGAGCAGTACTTC	CASSPPGEGFYEQYF
TRBD2	TRBV4-2	TRBJ2-1	NA	TGTGCCAGCAGTGGACTAGCGGGAGGATCGGGGGACAATGAGCAGTTCTTC	CASSGLAGGSGDNEQFF
TRBD2	TRBV18	TRBJ2-3	NA	TGTGCCAGCTCACCACGGACTAGCGAGGAGTTTGCGGATACGCAGTATTTT	CASSPRTSEEFADTQYF
TRBD1	TRBV7-2	TRBJ2-5	NA	TGCGCCAGCAGCTTAGGACAGGGGGCTGAGACCCAGTACTTC	CASSLGQGAETQYF
NA	TRBV12-5	TRBJ1-2	few	TGTGCTAGTGGTTCGACGGCGGGGGGCTACACCTTC	CASGSTAGGYTF
NA	TRBV7-9	TRBJ2-5	NA	TGTGCCAGCAGCTCCCATGAGGGGCGCAGGGTAGAGACCCAGTACTTC	CASSSHEGRRVETQYF
NA	TRBV15	TRBJ2-3	NA	TGTGCCACCAGCAGAGAAGGATGGGGGGCGAAGGATACGCAGTATTTT	CATSREGWGAKDTQYF
NA	TRBV11-1	TRBJ1-1	NA	TGTGCCAGCAGCTCTAGCGAAGGATTCACTGAAGCTTTCTTT	CASSSSEGFTEAFF
NA	TRBV11-2	TRBJ2-7	few	TGTGCCAGCAGCTCAACAGGTTACGAGCAGTACTTC	CASSSTGYEQYF
NA	TRBV28	TRBJ1-2	few	TGTGCCAGCAGTTCCCCCGCGGAGAGGGGAGGCTACACCTTC	CASSSPAERGGYTF
NA	TRBV28	TRBJ2-7	NA	TGTGCCAGCAGGGGGGGGGACATATTTCCCGAGCAGTACTTC	CASRGGDIFPEQYF
NA	TRBV19	TRBJ2-1	NA	TGTGCTAGTAGTATGTACCCGGGGCCCTACAATGAGCAGTTCTTC	CASSMYPGPYNEQFF